This TCR beta chain was sequenced in a study of control samples from healthy donors and cancer patients. The method was immunoSEQ multiplex PCR; TCRdb's version includes in-frame clones alone and lacks a portion of them. The table lists 98,000 or so clones, around 82% of them singletons. The source is a man aged 60 to 69 in good health. Specimen: blood.

CDR3 sequence (DNA): TGTGCCAGCAGCGCGACCGGGACAGCCAACTACGAGCAGTACTTC. Translation: CASSATGTANYEQYF. This chain links TRBV9 with TRBJ2-7; 7 nucleotides agree with TRBD1. In germline, CDR1 is SGDLS, CDR2 YYNGEE. Trimming took 3 bases from V and 3 from J; bases not matched to a gene: 9. The CDR3 spans 15 residues.